Each of the 20 T cell receptor beta chains below was sequenced from the same sample in a study of CD8+ T cells in alopecia areata. RNA extraction was followed by reverse transcription into cDNA, which acted as the sequencing template. The method was immunoSEQ multiplex PCR; TCRdb's version includes in-frame clones alone and lacks a portion of them. Of over 200,000 clones listed, 50% to 60% were seen once; the top ten hold 0.45%. Sample: CD4+ T cells sorted from blood, taken at week 0. Receptors originate from a human donor with alopecia areata.

This rearrangement joins TRBV29-1 to TRBJ1-1, with D perhaps matching TRBD1 (5 bases). This CDR3 contains 13 residues. Trimming removed 7 bases at V and 3 bases at J, with 15 bases between. The V gene's germline CDR1 is SQVTM and CDR2 ANQGSEA. CDR3 region: CSGHTPRDTEAFF. The CDR3 nucleotides read TGCAGCGGCCACACGCCCAGGGACACTGAAGCTTTCTTT.

Concerning this clone itself: The identical CDR3 is also encoded by other nucleotide sequences in the sample. The CDR3 reads CAWRAGSYNEQFF. CDR3 nucleotides: TGTGCCTGGAGGGCGGGGTCCTACAATGAGCAGTTCTTC. The V and J genes are TRBV30 and TRBJ2-1, with D perhaps TRBD2 (6 bases). Germline V gene data show CDR1 as GTSNPN and CDR2 as SVGIG (reference sequence). The ends were cut back, 3 bases at V and 1 base at J, with 7 bases in the middle. The CDR3 spans 13 residues.

There are a few counts of this clone. The chain employs TRBV29-1 and TRBJ2-6, with D hard to call. In germline, CDR1 is SQVTM, CDR2 ANQGSEA. CDR3 size: 13 residues. V dropped 4 bases and J dropped 1 base, with 5 bases sitting between them. The CDR3 protein is CSVVGSGANVLTF. The CDR3 coding sequence is TGCAGCGTTGTTGGATCTGGGGCCAACGTCCTGACTTTC.

The chain links TRBV30 to TRBJ2-5, with D unclear. V shed 5 bases and J shed 5 bases, with 15 bases lying between them. The CDR3 is 13 residues long. Germline-derived CDR1 and CDR2 are GTSNPN and SVGIG (reference sequence). CDR3 sequence reads: CAWSGISRETQYF. The CDR3 DNA is TGTGCCTGGTCTGGTATCTCCCGGGAGACCCAGTACTTC.

This chain uses TRBV10-3 with TRBJ2-1; unclear D gene. The CDR3 is 14 amino acids. Germline assignment: CDR1 ENHRY and CDR2 SYGVKD. The V end was cut by 3 bases, the J end by 0 bases, with 6 bases between. Here the CDR3 DNA reads TGTGCCATCAGTGAAAGGGACTCCTACAATGAGCAGTTCTTC. It is translated as CAISERDSYNEQFF.

The table lists this clone with a few counts. The V and J genes are TRBV29-1 and TRBJ1-2; 7 bases match TRBD1. V lost 4 bases to trimming and J lost 5 bases; unmatched junction nucleotides: 7. Germline V gives CDR1 SQVTM, CDR2 ANQGSEA. The CDR3 is 13 residues long. This CDR3 reads CSVALGGQYGYTF. The CDR3 coding sequence is TGCAGCGTTGCTCTGGGGGGACAGTATGGCTACACCTTC.

The genes are TRBV29-1 and TRBJ2-7; D is unclear. Germline CDR1 SQVTM, CDR2 ANQGSEA. The CDR3 totals 15 residues. V lost 3 bases to trimming and J lost 2 bases, with 17 bases between them. This chain's CDR3 is CSVDTGPRGTYEQYF. The CDR3, as DNA: TGCAGCGTTGATACCGGGCCCCGAGGCACCTACGAGCAGTACTTC.

This clone was recorded once. In DNA, the CDR3 is TGCAGCGTTGGGGCTAGCCGCTACGAGCAGTACTTC. Its protein is CSVGASRYEQYF. This rearrangement joins TRBV29-1 to TRBJ2-7; maybe TRBD2 (5 bases). Germline assignment: CDR1 SQVTM and CDR2 ANQGSEA. V was shortened by 4 bases and J by 3 bases, with 10 bases between the two germline ends. The CDR3 contains 12 residues.

This clone was observed a handful of times. J is TRBJ1-1 and V is TRBV7-6; tentative D call: TRBD1 (6 bases). Germline values: CDR1 SGHVS, CDR2 FNYEAQ. The CDR3 spans 13 residues. Trimming pared 3 bases from V and 4 bases from J, leaving 9 bases between. CDR3: CASSFRGGTEAFF. DNA of the CDR3: TGTGCCAGCAGCTTTAGAGGGGGCACTGAAGCTTTCTTT.

This clone was seen once. V is TRBV30 and J is TRBJ1-1; no reliable D call. The CDR3 is 12 amino acids. Germline V lookup: CDR1 GTSNPN, CDR2 SVGIG (reference sequence). V was clipped by 0 bases and J by 3 bases, with 5 bases between them. The CDR3 DNA sequence: TGTGCCTGGAGTGTATCGGACACTGAAGCTTTCTTT. This translates into CAWSVSDTEAFF.

The chain joins TRBV19 to TRBJ1-5; TRBD1 might be the D (6 bases). The V end was cut by 5 bases, the J end by 7 bases, with 24 bases between. Germline loops: CDR1 LNHDA, CDR2 SQIVND (reference sequence). CDR3 size: 17 residues. The CDR3 DNA reads TGTGCCAGTAGTCTCTCGGGTGCTCAGGGGCTGAAGCAGCCCCAGCATTTT. Amino acids: CASSLSGAQGLKQPQHF.

The chain employs TRBV7-9 and TRBJ2-5; D unresolved. The CDR3 runs to 12 residues. CDR1 and CDR2 from the germline V gene are SEHNR and FQNEAQ (reference sequence). The V end was cut by 5 bases, the J end by 4 bases, with 8 bases between. For the CDR3, the DNA is TGTGCCAGCAGCCCCCGGTCAGAGACCCAGTACTTC. The encoded protein is CASSPRSETQYF.

The CDR3 sequence: CASSLTGLSGNEQFF. For the CDR3, the DNA is TGTGCCAGCAGCCTAACGGGACTCTCTGGGAATGAGCAGTTCTTC. The chain links TRBV4-2 to TRBJ2-1, with D tentatively TRBD2 (6 bases). V lost 4 bases, J lost 7 bases, and 17 bases lay in between. The CDR3 sequence is 15 residues long. Germline CDR1 is LGHNA and CDR2 is YNFKEQ.

This chain links TRBV19 with TRBJ2-3, with TRBD2 as a possible D gene (5 bases). The length of the CDR3 is 14 residues. Germline V gene sequence: CDR1 LNHDA, CDR2 SQIVND (reference sequence). V was cut by 5 bases and J by 1 base, with 10 bases left in between. The CDR3 region is CASSSGEGTDTQYF. The CDR3 DNA follows: TGTGCCAGTAGTTCCGGGGAAGGCACAGATACGCAGTATTTT.

This clone was recorded a few times. CDR3 nucleotides: TGTGCCAGTATCCACTCCCCGGGGGGGGAGCAGTTCTTC. Translating gives CASIHSPGGEQFF. This chain uses TRBV19 with TRBJ2-1, with 8 bases lining up with TRBD2. The trim removed 7 bases at V and 10 bases at J, leaving 9 bases unmatched. The CDR3 is 13 residues long. Germline values: CDR1 LNHDA, CDR2 SQIVND (reference sequence). The full variable domain, its missing parts supplied by reference TRBV19 and TRBJ2-1, is DGGITQSPKYLFRKEGQNVTLSCEQNLNHDAMYWYRQDPGQGLRLIYYSQIVNDFQKGDIAEGYSVSREKKESFPLTVTSAQKNPTAFYLCASIHSPGGEQFFGPGTRLTVL.

The gene calls are TRBV9 and TRBJ2-7; D call uncertain. The CDR3 runs to 15 residues. V dropped 0 bases and J dropped 6 bases, with 16 bases sitting between them. Germline values: CDR1 SGDLS, CDR2 YYNGEE. This CDR3 reads CASSVEGGGVGEQYF. The CDR3 DNA follows: TGTGCCAGCAGCGTAGAAGGTGGTGGGGTCGGCGAGCAGTACTTC.

This clone was seen a few times. This chain uses TRBV5-1 with TRBJ1-1; D might be TRBD1 (6 bases). This CDR3 has 16 residues. CDR1 is SGHRS and CDR2 is YFSETQ in the germline V gene. Trimming took 0 bases from V and 2 from J, leaving 14 bases between them. In DNA, the CDR3 is TGCGCCAGCAGCTTGGAGGGACATCTCATAAACACTGAAGCTTTCTTT. Its translation: CASSLEGHLINTEAFF.

The CDR3 sequence: CASSYSSWANEQYF. The CDR3 bases are TGTGCCAGCAGTTACTCGAGTTGGGCAAACGAGCAGTACTTC. This rearrangement joins TRBV6-5 to TRBJ2-7, with D unresolved. V dropped 0 bases and J dropped 5 bases, with 11 bases sitting between them. The CDR3 is made up of 14 amino acids. Germline CDR1 and CDR2: MNHEY and SVGAGI.

DNA for the CDR3: TGTGCCATCAGTGAGTCGGGTCGTCGCACTGAAGCTTTCTTT. Translating it yields CAISESGRRTEAFF. The V call is TRBV10-3, the J call TRBJ1-1; D remains ambiguous. There are 14 residues in the CDR3. V was pared by 0 bases and J by 4 bases, with 9 bases between. CDR1 ENHRY and CDR2 SYGVKD come from the germline V gene.

V and J are TRBV6-5 and TRBJ2-1; the D is unclear. The V end lost 5 bases, the J end lost 9 bases, and 11 bases lay between the germline ends. Germline-derived CDR1 and CDR2 are MNHEY and SVGAGI. CDR3 size: 12 residues. The CDR3 sequence: CASSPLRSEQFF. The CDR3 nucleotides are TGTGCCAGCAGTCCCCTCCGGTCTGAGCAGTTCTTC.